These 20 T cell receptor beta chains originate from one sample sequenced in a study of early T cells in non-severe SARS-CoV-2 infection. TCRdb processed the 5' RACE reads anew with MiXCR; each CDR3 protein has one entry. The sample contains fewer than 65,000 distinct CDR3 sequences, 8.5% to 9.5% of which appear only once. The sequenced material came from whole blood. The receptors were gathered from an adult who was a healthcare worker with PCR-confirmed SARS-CoV-2 infection or an uninfected control (not recorded which).

V and J are TRBV3-1 and TRBJ1-1; D unclear. The CDR3 loop spans 13 amino acids. The germline CDR1 and CDR2 sequences are LGHDT and YNNKEL (reference sequence). Trimming shortened V by 1 base and J by 4 bases, and 7 bases separated the two germline ends. CDR3 residues: CASSQGRATEAFF. Written as DNA, the CDR3 is TGTGCCAGCAGCCAAGGTCGGGCCACTGAAGCTTTCTTT. The full variable domain, in which reference TRBV3-1 and TRBJ1-1 provide the parts outside the CDR3, is DTAVSQTPKYLVTQMGNDKSIKCEQNLGHDTMYWYKQDSKKFLKIMFSYNNKELIINETVPNRFSPKSPDKAHLNLHINSLELGDSAVYFCASSQGRATEAFFGQGTRLTVV.

This clonotype turned up a few times. V is TRBV6-6 and J is TRBJ1-6; 7 bases match TRBD1. The V segment lost 2 bases and the J segment 10 bases; nucleotides outside the gene matches: 5. Germline lookup yields CDR1 MNHNY and CDR2 SVGAGI (reference sequence). There are 14 residues in the CDR3. The CDR3 is CASSYGRGGSPLHF. As DNA, the CDR3 is TGTGCCAGCAGTTACGGCAGGGGGGGATCACCCCTCCACTTT.

This clonotype showed up just a few times. The genes are TRBV20-1 and TRBJ1-1; 8 nucleotides align to TRBD1. V shed 1 base and J 5 bases; nucleotides not matched to a gene: 6. CDR1 is DFQATT, CDR2 SNEGSKA, per germline (reference sequence). The CDR3 runs 14 residues. CDR3 sequence: CSARVEDRATEAFF. CDR3 coding DNA: TGCAGTGCTAGAGTCGAGGACAGGGCGACTGAAGCTTTCTTT.

This clonotype has more than one count but fewer than ten. V is TRBV2 and J is TRBJ1-3; D remains unclear. Germline values: CDR1 SNHLY, CDR2 FYNNEI. The CDR3 is 11 amino acids. The germline V and J ends were trimmed by 6 bases and 7 bases, with 7 bases remaining between them. This CDR3 reads CASSFLNTIYF. In nucleotides, the CDR3 is TGTGCCAGCAGCTTCTTGAACACCATATATTTT.

The sample holds a few counts of this clonotype. The chain is built from TRBV2 and TRBJ2-3, with 8 bases that match TRBD1. The germline gives CDR1 SNHLY, CDR2 FYNNEI. The trim removed 4 bases at V and 6 bases at J, leaving 9 bases unmatched. The CDR3 covers 15 residues. CDR3: CASSARQGWADTQYF. The CDR3 nucleotides read TGTGCCAGCAGTGCCCGACAGGGGTGGGCCGATACGCAGTATTTT.

The gene calls are TRBV6-1 and TRBJ1-2; possible D gene TRBD1, 5 bases. In germline, CDR1 is MNHNS, CDR2 SASEGT. Trimming pared 1 base from V and 3 bases from J, leaving 12 bases between. CDR3 size: 15 residues. In DNA, the CDR3 is TGTGCCAGCAGTGAAGACACTCGGGACTACTATGGCTACACCTTC. Translation gives CASSEDTRDYYGYTF.

This clonotype was counted between two and nine times. The rearrangement joins TRBV20-1 to TRBJ1-5, with 7 nucleotides matching TRBD1. This CDR3 has 15 residues. V gave up 3 bases and J gave up 2 bases; unmatched junction bases: 7. Germline V gene data show CDR1 as DFQATT and CDR2 as SNEGSKA (reference sequence). CDR3 nucleotides: TGCAGTGCTAGCGAACAGGGGAGGGGCAATCAGCCCCAGCATTTT. It is translated as CSASEQGRGNQPQHF.

The CDR3 coding sequence is TGCAGTGCTAGAGAGTCGGGGCCCGGGGTCAATGAGCAGTTCTTC. This sequence encodes CSARESGPGVNEQFF. The chain employs TRBV20-1 and TRBJ2-1; D tentatively reads TRBD1 or TRBD2 (5 bases each). This CDR3 contains 15 residues. Trimming removed 0 bases at V and 6 bases at J, with 15 bases between. The germline V gene encodes CDR1 DFQATT and CDR2 SNEGSKA (reference sequence).

This clonotype was seen many times. This chain links TRBV7-3 with TRBJ2-2; no firm D call. V dropped 3 bases and J dropped 6 bases, with 8 bases sitting between them. Germline values: CDR1 SGHTA, CDR2 FQGTGA. The length of the CDR3 is 13 residues. CDR3 amino acids: CASSFNTAGELFF. CDR3 nucleotide sequence: TGTGCCAGCAGCTTTAACACCGCCGGGGAGCTGTTTTTT.

This rearrangement joins TRBV2 to TRBJ2-4; maybe TRBD2 (6 bases). This CDR3 has 16 residues. CDR1 SNHLY and CDR2 FYNNEI come from the germline V gene. V was shortened by 6 bases and J by 4 bases, with 19 bases between the two germline ends. The CDR3 DNA is TGTGCCAGCAGGCAAGGCCTGGGGGGACGGAAAAACATTCAGTACTTC. This sequence encodes CASRQGLGGRKNIQYF.

This clonotype was seen only a few times. This chain connects TRBV20-1 to TRBJ2-1, with TRBD2 matching 9 bases. This CDR3 is built from 16 residues. The trim removed 5 bases at V and 0 bases at J, leaving 8 bases unmatched. Germline V gives CDR1 DFQATT, CDR2 SNEGSKA (reference sequence). The CDR3 reads CSAGLATYYSYNEQFF. The CDR3 region has the DNA TGCAGTGCTGGACTAGCGACATATTACTCCTACAATGAGCAGTTCTTC.

In this sample, this clonotype turned up a few times. The chain couples TRBV6-1 to TRBJ1-2; a possible D gene is TRBD1 (6 bases). The CDR3 is 14 amino acids. Germline V gene data show CDR1 as MNHNS and CDR2 as SASEGT. V shed 6 bases and J shed 4 bases, with 15 bases lying between them. The CDR3 protein is CASRETGRSYGYTF. The CDR3 DNA reads as TGTGCCAGCAGAGAAACAGGGCGCAGCTATGGCTACACCTTC.

This chain connects TRBV12-3 or TRBV12-4 to TRBJ2-5; possible D gene TRBD1, 5 bases. V lost 5 bases and J lost 2, with 9 bases in between. The CDR3 is 13 residues long. CDR3 nucleotide sequence: TGTGCCAGCAGTGCACAGGTTCAAGAGACCCAGTACTTC. Translation gives CASSAQVQETQYF.

The chain recombines TRBV24-1 with TRBJ2-2, with unresolved D. Germline CDR1 and CDR2: KGHDR and SFDVKD. This CDR3 is 16 amino acids long. Trimming stripped 5 bases from V and 2 bases from J, with 14 bases between. Here the CDR3 reads CATSAVTGCNTGELFF. In DNA, the CDR3 is TGTGCCACCAGTGCGGTGACCGGATGCAACACCGGGGAGCTGTTTTTT.

This rearrangement joins TRBV7-8 to TRBJ1-6; D unclear. Germline CDR1 and CDR2: SGHVS and FQNEAQ. Trimming removed 5 bases from V and 1 base from J, with 12 bases in between. The CDR3 contains 16 residues. Here the CDR3 reads CASSPTGRSYNSPLHF. Here the CDR3 DNA reads TGTGCCAGCAGCCCCACTGGCCGGTCCTATAATTCACCCCTCCACTTT.

This clonotype showed up just a few times. The chain is built from TRBV5-1 and TRBJ2-3; a weak D match, TRBD1 (6 bases). This CDR3 has 15 residues. The V gene lost 3 bases and the J gene lost 1 base, with 12 bases spanning the gap. In germline, CDR1 is SGHRS, CDR2 YFSETQ. The CDR3 here is CASSSGDGGTDTQYF. The CDR3, as DNA: TGCGCCAGCAGCTCAGGGGACGGAGGCACAGATACGCAGTATTTT.

Many counts were recorded for this clonotype. The chain has TRBV29-1 and TRBJ2-5; D unclear. This CDR3 spans 12 amino acids. V shed 6 bases and J shed 2 bases, with 10 bases lying between them. Germline CDR1 is SQVTM and CDR2 is ANQGSEA. As DNA, the CDR3 is TGCAGCGTCTTCGGGTATCAAGAGACCCAGTACTTC. This codes for CSVFGYQETQYF.

The DNA of the CDR3 is TGTGCCAGCAGAAGTTTGGGGGCTAGCACAGATACGCAGTATTTT. Its translation: CASRSLGASTDTQYF. The J gene is TRBJ2-3, the V gene TRBV7-9; tentatively, D is TRBD1 (6 bases). V lost 6 bases to trimming and J lost 0 bases, with 13 bases between them. Germline V gene lookup returns CDR1 SEHNR and CDR2 FQNEAQ (reference sequence). CDR3 length: 15 amino acids.

The chain uses TRBV30 and TRBJ2-1; TRBD1 aligns across 9 bases. Trimming took 2 bases from V and 9 from J; bases not matched to a gene: 11. Germline V gene lookup returns CDR1 GTSNPN and CDR2 SVGIG (reference sequence). This CDR3 contains 15 residues. The chain's CDR3 is CAWSPRVQGAAEQFF. CDR3 sequence (DNA): TGTGCCTGGAGTCCCCGTGTACAGGGGGCTGCTGAGCAGTTCTTC.

This clonotype was counted a few times. The CDR3 loop reads CASSRLDRLNTEAFF. For the CDR3, the DNA is TGTGCCAGCTCGCGTTTGGACAGATTGAACACTGAAGCTTTCTTT. V usage is TRBV18 and J usage is TRBJ1-1; TRBD1 might be the D (6 bases). With 6 bases removed from V and 0 bases from J, the gap between germline ends came to 14 bases. The V gene's germline CDR1 is KGHSH and CDR2 LQKENI. The length of the CDR3 is 15 residues.